This entry concerns a single TCR beta chain. Its antigen remains unidentified. The conserved final phenylalanine or tryptophan is absent from the CDR3, which likely points to a read error. J lost 4 bases, V lost 2 bases, and 6 bases had no gene match. Looked up from germline, CDR1 is SGHVS and CDR2 is FQNEAQ. This CDR3 spans 16 amino acids. The record originates from a study of Graves' ophthalmopathy and Graves' hyperthyroidism. Study conclusions and caveats: With approximately 88% sensitivity and approximately 79% specificity, a 13-signature model separated ophthalmopathy from stable hyperthyroidism. Forecasting of ophthalmopathy progression by the model achieved 60% to 71% sensitivity and 72.22% specificity.

The study amplified TCR beta CDR3 regions using RNA transcripts. Investigators did first-round RT-PCR with HTBI primers, then second-round multiplex PCR. TCRdb re-derived calls from the multiplex PCR reads in MiXCR, one entry per CDR3 protein. The sample has over a million distinct CDR3 sequences, about 35% seen once. The clonotype originates from an adult man with Graves' hyperthyroidism. Sequencing input: peripheral blood or thyroid tissue (not recorded which). J is TRBJ2-2 and V is TRBV7-8; 8 bases are shared with TRBD1. Written as DNA, the CDR3 is TGTGCCAGCAGCTTACAGCAGGGGGCTGGCACCGGGGAGCTGTTTATT. Translation: CASSLQQGAGTGELFI.